Listed here are 10 T cell receptor beta chains from one sample, sequenced in a study of T cell responses to AZD1222 COVID-19 vaccine. Sequencing used immunoSEQ multiplex PCR; TCRdb keeps in-frame clones, though not all of them. The data hold about 150,000 clones, with 94% observed a single time. The sequences come from peripheral blood, collected on day 0 of AZD1222 vaccination. The receptors shown here come from an adult in good health.

CDR3 DNA: TGCGCCAGCAGCCTCAAACCGGGAGTTGGTAACTACGAGCAGTACGTC. Amino acids: CASSLKPGVGNYEQYV. The rearrangement joins TRBV4-3 to TRBJ2-7; the D gene is possibly TRBD2 (6 bases). CDR3 length: 16 residues. V dropped 4 bases and J dropped 3 bases, with 19 bases sitting between them. Germline CDR1 reads LGHNA; CDR2 reads YSLEER.

The chain links TRBV2 to TRBJ1-2; no firm D call. The V and J ends lost 7 bases and 1 base respectively, with 4 bases between them. From germline, CDR1 is SNHLY and CDR2 FYNNEI. The CDR3 length is 11 residues. The CDR3 region is CASMINYGYTF. CDR3 coding DNA: TGTGCCAGCATGATTAACTATGGCTACACCTTC.

The chain is built from TRBV7-6 and TRBJ1-6; 8 positions agree with TRBD1. The CDR3 loop spans 16 amino acids. In germline, CDR1 is SGHVS, CDR2 FNYEAQ. V dropped 5 bases and J dropped 7; count of bases not matched to a gene: 10. The CDR3 spells CASSLNGQGGNSPLHF. CDR3 sequence (DNA): TGTGCCAGCAGCCTAAATGGACAGGGAGGGAATTCACCCCTCCACTTT. Drawing the rest from reference TRBV7-6 and TRBJ1-6, the complete variable domain is GAGVSQSPRYKVTKRGQDVALRCDPISGHVSLYWYRQALGQGPEFLTYFNYEAQQDKSGLPNDRFSAERPEGSISTLTIQRTEQRDSAMYRCASSLNGQGGNSPLHFGNGTRLTVT.

The V call is TRBV18, the J call TRBJ2-2; tentative D call: TRBD1 (6 bases). Trimming left V 3 bases short and J 0 bases short, with 11 bases between. The CDR3 loop spans 16 amino acids. The germline CDR1 and CDR2 sequences are KGHSH and LQKENI. The CDR3 sequence is CASSPTGPPNTGELFF. The DNA for the CDR3 is TGTGCCAGCTCACCCACAGGGCCACCGAACACCGGGGAGCTGTTTTTT.

The chain joins TRBV5-4 to TRBJ2-5; D not certain. The CDR3 consists of 13 residues. Germline loops: CDR1 SGHNT, CDR2 YYREEE (reference sequence). Between the trimmed V and J ends, which lost 0 bases and 5 bases, there was a span of 8 bases. In nucleotides, the CDR3 is TGTGCCAGCAGCTTGGTAGGAATGGAGACCCAGTACTTC. It encodes CASSLVGMETQYF.

This clone was found once. The J gene is TRBJ1-1, the V gene TRBV3-1 (or the pseudogene TRBV3-2); D not resolved. Trimming took off 8 bases at V and 1 base at J, with 11 bases between the two ends. The CDR3 loop spans 13 amino acids. Germline loops: CDR1 LGHDT, CDR2 YNNKEL (reference sequence). CDR3 sequence reads: CASRRFGNTEAFF. The CDR3 nucleotides are TGTGCCAGCCGCCGTTTTGGGAACACTGAAGCTTTCTTT.

Notes on this clone: Other DNA sequences in the sample encode the same CDR3. The chain couples TRBV10-3 to TRBJ2-1; D not certain. V lost 4 bases and J 7 bases, leaving 5 bases between the germline ends. The CDR3 length is 11 residues. Germline loops: CDR1 ENHRY, CDR2 SYGVKD. Here the CDR3 reads CAISGYNEQFF. The CDR3 DNA is TGTGCCATCAGTGGATATAATGAGCAGTTCTTC.

The chain combines TRBV30 with TRBJ1-6, with 11 bases identical to TRBD1. Trimming removed 5 bases from V and 6 bases from J; junction bases left unmatched: 0. CDR1 and CDR2 (germline): GTSNPN, SVGIG (reference sequence). This CDR3 is built from 13 residues. CDR3 sequence (DNA): TGTGCCTGGGGACAGGGGGCTAATTCACCCCTCCACTTT. Its translation is CAWGQGANSPLHF.

The J gene is TRBJ2-2, the V gene TRBV3-1 (or the pseudogene TRBV3-2); the D call may be TRBD1 or TRBD2 (5 bases each). Germline CDR1 LGHDT, CDR2 YNNKEL (reference sequence). This CDR3 contains 16 residues. V was cut by 0 bases and J by 3 bases, with 11 bases left in between. CDR3 coding DNA: TGTGCCAGCAGCCAAGATATGGGGGAAGACACCGGGGAGCTGTTTTTT. Translation: CASSQDMGEDTGELFF.

This clone came up once. This specimen includes other DNA sequences encoding the same CDR3. The V and J genes are TRBV18 and TRBJ1-5; no reliable D call. Germline V CDR1 and CDR2: KGHSH, LQKENI. V lost 3 bases and J lost 1, with 4 bases in between. CDR3 length: 13 residues. CDR3: CASSPYSNQPQHF. The CDR3, as DNA: TGTGCCAGCTCACCTTACAGCAATCAGCCCCAGCATTTT.